Listed here is a single T cell receptor (beta chain). Its antigen is not known. This specimen comes from a study of Tregs in tolerant kidney transplant recipients. The CDR3 sequence is 13 residues long. Germline-derived CDR1 and CDR2 are SGHTA and FQGNSA. The V and J ends lost 3 bases and 5 bases respectively, with 10 bases between them. Here immunoSEQ multiplex PCR was the method, and the copy in TCRdb shows in-frame clones only, minus some. The repertoire consists of several thousand clones, with roughly 44% occurring once and the leading ten covering almost 5.5%. Study results and caveats: Biological reproducibility was not directly addressed in this study. Tregs expanded with activated donor B cells seemed most donor-specific. The small number of patients limits these findings pending further validation.

Sequences were obtained from CD4+ T cells from blood cultured with allogeneic cells. The chain has TRBV7-2 and TRBJ2-5; D is undetermined. The TCR sequence derives from a human donor in good health. The CDR3 spells CASSFGSLETQYF. CDR3 bases: TGTGCCAGCAGCTTTGGTAGCTTGGAGACCCAGTACTTC.